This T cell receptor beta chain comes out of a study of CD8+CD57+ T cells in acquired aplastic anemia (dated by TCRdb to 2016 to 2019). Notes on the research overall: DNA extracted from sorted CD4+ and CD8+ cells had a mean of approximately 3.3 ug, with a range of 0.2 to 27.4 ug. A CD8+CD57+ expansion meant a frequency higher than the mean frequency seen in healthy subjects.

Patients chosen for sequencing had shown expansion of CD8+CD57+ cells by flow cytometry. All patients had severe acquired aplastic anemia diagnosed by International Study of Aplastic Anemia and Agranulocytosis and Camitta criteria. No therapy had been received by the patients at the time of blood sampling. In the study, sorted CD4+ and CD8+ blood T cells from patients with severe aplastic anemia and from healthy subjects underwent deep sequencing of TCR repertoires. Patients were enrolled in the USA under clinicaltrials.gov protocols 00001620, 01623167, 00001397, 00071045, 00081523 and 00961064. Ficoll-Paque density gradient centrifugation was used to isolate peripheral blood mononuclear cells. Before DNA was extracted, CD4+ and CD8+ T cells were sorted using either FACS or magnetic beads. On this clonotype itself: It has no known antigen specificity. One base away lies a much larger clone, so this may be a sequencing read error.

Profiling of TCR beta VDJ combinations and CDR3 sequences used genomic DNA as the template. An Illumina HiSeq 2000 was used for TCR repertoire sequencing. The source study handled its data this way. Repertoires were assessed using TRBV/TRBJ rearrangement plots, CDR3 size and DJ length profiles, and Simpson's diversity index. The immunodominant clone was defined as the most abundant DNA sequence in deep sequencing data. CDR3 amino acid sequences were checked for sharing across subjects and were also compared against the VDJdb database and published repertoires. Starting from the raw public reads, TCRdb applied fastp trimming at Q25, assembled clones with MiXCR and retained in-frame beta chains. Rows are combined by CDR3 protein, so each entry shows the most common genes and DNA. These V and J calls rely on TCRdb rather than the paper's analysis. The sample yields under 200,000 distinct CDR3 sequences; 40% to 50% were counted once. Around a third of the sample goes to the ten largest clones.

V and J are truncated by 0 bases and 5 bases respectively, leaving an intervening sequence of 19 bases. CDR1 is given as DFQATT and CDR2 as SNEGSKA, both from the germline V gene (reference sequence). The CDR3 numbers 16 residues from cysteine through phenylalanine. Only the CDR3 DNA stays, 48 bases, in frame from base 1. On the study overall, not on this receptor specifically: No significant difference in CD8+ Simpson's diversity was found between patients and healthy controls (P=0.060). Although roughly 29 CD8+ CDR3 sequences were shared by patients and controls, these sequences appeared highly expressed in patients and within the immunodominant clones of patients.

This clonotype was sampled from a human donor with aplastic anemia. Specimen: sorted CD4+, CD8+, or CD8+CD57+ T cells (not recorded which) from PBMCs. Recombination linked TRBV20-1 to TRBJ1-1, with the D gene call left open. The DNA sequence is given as TGCAGTGCTAGAGACCCTGCGACAAGGCGGGGAACTGAAGCTTTCTTT. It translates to CSARDPATRRGTEAFF.